Presented here are 10 T cell receptor beta chains from one specimen sequenced in a study of CD8+ T cells in alopecia areata. Extraction of RNA preceded its reverse transcription into cDNA, which served as the sequencing template. Repertoires were generated with immunoSEQ multiplex PCR, while TCRdb's copy carries only in-frame clones and drops some. The sample comprises 150,000 to 200,000 clones, 50% to 60% of which are singletons, and approximately 15% rests with the top ten. Sample: CD4+ T cells sorted from blood, taken at week 0. The receptors shown here come from a human donor with alopecia areata.

Concerning this clone itself: Other nucleotide sequences in the sample specify the same CDR3. The V and J genes are TRBV25-1 and TRBJ2-7; D is undetermined. This CDR3 has 11 amino acids. V was pared by 6 bases and J by 3 bases, with 6 bases between. CDR1 is MGHDK and CDR2 is SYGVNS in the germline V gene. The CDR3 coding sequence is TGTGCCAGCAGGCGAAACTACGAGCAGTACTTC. Its protein product is CASRRNYEQYF.

This chain uses TRBV29-1 with TRBJ1-5; D not certain. This CDR3 has 13 amino acids. Germline V gene lookup returns CDR1 SQVTM and CDR2 ANQGSEA. The V gene lost 4 bases and the J gene lost 4 bases, with 11 bases spanning the gap. CDR3: CSVGASKNQPQHF. For the CDR3, the DNA is TGCAGCGTTGGGGCCTCTAAGAATCAGCCCCAGCATTTT.

The V and J genes are TRBV15 and TRBJ2-5, with 7 nucleotides matching TRBD1. V dropped 4 bases and J dropped 2; count of bases not matched to a gene: 13. The CDR3 runs to 17 residues. The germline V gene encodes CDR1 LNHNV and CDR2 YYDKDF (reference sequence). The CDR3 loop is CATSTRPRGRVQETQYF. Written as DNA, the CDR3 is TGTGCCACCAGCACCCGTCCGAGGGGGCGGGTACAAGAGACCCAGTACTTC.

This clone showed up just a few times. The chain combines TRBV29-1 with TRBJ2-7; D possibly corresponds to TRBD1 (6 bases). CDR1 and CDR2 from the germline V gene are SQVTM and ANQGSEA. V lost 4 bases, J lost 3 bases, and 16 bases lay in between. There are 14 residues in the CDR3. The CDR3 sequence is CSVANREWVYEQYF. CDR3 coding DNA: TGCAGCGTTGCGAACAGGGAGTGGGTCTACGAGCAGTACTTC.

This clone was recorded at least ten times. The CDR3 loop is CASSLTPYEQYF. In nucleotides, the CDR3 is TGTGCCAGCAGCCTGACACCCTACGAGCAGTACTTC. The chain employs TRBV5-6 and TRBJ2-7; D is ambiguous. V shed 4 bases and J shed 2 bases, with 7 bases lying between them. The length of the CDR3 is 12 residues. CDR1 SGHDT and CDR2 YYEEEE come from the germline V gene.

The chain joins TRBV5-1 to TRBJ2-7; tentatively, D is TRBD1 or TRBD2 (5 bases each). Looked up from germline, CDR1 is SGHRS and CDR2 is YFSETQ. V lost 7 bases, J lost 4 bases, and 21 bases lay in between. There are 15 residues in the CDR3. CDR3 amino acids: CASSSTGTEAYEQYF. The CDR3 DNA is TGCGCCAGCTCCTCAACCGGGACGGAGGCTTACGAGCAGTACTTC.

This clone was seen at least ten times. CDR3 DNA sequence: TGTGCCAGCAGCTCCACCGGGCCTCGCAGTGAAAAACTGTTTTTT. Protein: CASSSTGPRSEKLFF. The rearrangement uses TRBV5-4 and TRBJ1-4; D is undetermined. Germline lookup yields CDR1 SGHNT and CDR2 YYREEE (reference sequence). V dropped 3 bases and J dropped 7 bases, with 16 bases sitting between them. CDR3 length: 15 residues.

J is TRBJ2-5 and V is TRBV29-1; 10 nucleotides match TRBD1. The length of the CDR3 is 13 residues. Germline assignment: CDR1 SQVTM and CDR2 ANQGSEA. V dropped 7 bases and J dropped 2; count of bases not matched to a gene: 4. The CDR3, as DNA: TGCAGCGATCGACAGGGGGCTCAAGAGACCCAGTACTTC. It translates to CSDRQGAQETQYF.

V and J are TRBV29-1 and TRBJ2-5; 9 bases are shared with TRBD1. The germline CDR1 and CDR2 sequences are SQVTM and ANQGSEA. This CDR3 contains 12 residues. V shed 7 bases and J 11 bases; nucleotides not matched to a gene: 11. The CDR3 nucleotides read TGCAGCGGCGGAACAGGGGGCCGACCTCAGTACTTC. Translated, it gives CSGGTGGRPQYF.

The chain combines TRBV7-9 with TRBJ1-1, with D perhaps TRBD1 (6 bases). V was trimmed by 5 bases and J by 8 bases, leaving 15 bases between them. The CDR3 runs to 13 residues. Germline V gene sequence: CDR1 SEHNR, CDR2 FQNEAQ (reference sequence). The CDR3: CASSRNGGLEAFF. The CDR3 DNA sequence: TGTGCCAGCAGCCGTAACGGGGGCTTAGAAGCTTTCTTT.